This TCR beta chain was retrieved from a study of T cells in Graves' hyperthyroidism and ophthalmopathy. Study summary: Specimen type is peripheral blood, collected at initial diagnosis prior to any treatment. Findings of the study overall: From stable hyperthyroidism, ophthalmopathy was separated by a 13 V-J model.

Uncontrolled infections, other autoimmune diseases, pregnancy or lactation led to exclusion of patients. Based on clinical symptoms, serum thyroxine and TRAb, thyroid ultrasound and orbital computed tomography, diagnoses were reached. In this sample, this clonotype turned up many times. Its antigen is currently unknown. TCR beta CDR3 regions were amplified from RNA transcripts. The study used the HTBI primer set for a first-round RT-PCR of the TCR CDR3. TCRdb recomputed calls from the multiplex PCR reads with MiXCR, one row per CDR3 protein. The sample lists approximately 200,000 distinct CDR3 sequences, 15% to 20% occurring once. This TCR derives from a man in his forties or fifties with Graves' hyperthyroidism. Sequencing was carried out using blood.

As DNA, the CDR3 is TGTGCCAGCAGCTTCGCTCCTAGCGGGGGAAATGAGCAGTTCTTC. This gives the protein CASSFAPSGGNEQFF. The chain links TRBV7-9 to TRBJ2-1; TRBD2 aligns across 10 bases. Trimming removed 3 bases from V and 7 bases from J; junction bases left unmatched: 6. Germline V gives CDR1 SEHNR, CDR2 FQNEAQ (reference sequence). This CDR3 contains 15 residues. Using reference TRBV7-9 and TRBJ2-1 for the parts outside the CDR3, the full variable domain is DTGVSQNPRHKITKRGQNVTFRCDPISEHNRLYWYRQTLGQGPEFLTYFQNEAQLEKSRLLSDRFSAERPKGSFSTLEIQRTEQGDSAMYLCASSFAPSGGNEQFFGPGTRLTVL.